Listed below are T cell receptor beta chains from one sample, sequenced in a study of regulatory T cells in long-lasting Graves disease. TCRdb passed the multiplex PCR reads through MiXCR, listing each CDR3 protein once. The sample has roughly 400,000 distinct CDR3 sequences, about 15% seen once. These data also formed part of another study, on T cells in Graves' hyperthyroidism and ophthalmopathy.

Here the sequenced sample was peripheral blood mononuclear cells (PBMCs), taken at new diagnosis, from a patient treated with antithyroid drugs. These receptors all come from a woman aged 18-29 years with Graves disease. Each CDR3 is given with its conserved first and last residue. A D gene is named only where the DNA matches it firmly. The size field is filled for only some rows; it gives once, few, many or a size class.

j_gene | d_gene | v_gene | abundance | CDR3aa | CDR3nt
TRBJ2-7 | TRBD2 | TRBV7-2 | many | CASSPQTSGYSYEQYF | TGTGCCAGCAGCCCACAGACTAGCGGGTATTCCTACGAGCAGTACTTC
TRBJ2-7 | TRBD1 | TRBV10-2 | many | CASSGHTIRDSKSYEQYF | TGCGCCAGCAGTGGACATACTATTCGGGACAGCAAATCCTACGAGCAGTACTTC
TRBJ2-1 | TRBD1 | TRBV5-4 | NA | CASSFGQGWNEQFF | TGTGCCAGCAGCTTTGGACAGGGATGGAATGAGCAGTTCTTC
TRBJ2-2 | NA | TRBV28 | NA | CASSPPPQGSGELFF | TGTGCCAGCAGTCCCCCACCCCAGGGTTCCGGGGAGCTGTTTTTT
TRBJ2-2 | TRBD2 | TRBV10-1 | NA | CASSKNPGLAGQGDTGELFF | TGCGCCAGCAGTAAAAACCCGGGACTAGCGGGGCAGGGGGACACCGGGGAGCTGTTTTTT
TRBJ2-3 | NA | TRBV19 | few | CASSIWFSGTDTQYF | TGTGCCAGTAGTATTTGGTTCAGCGGGACAGATACGCAGTATTTT
TRBJ1-3 | NA | TRBV4-3 | NA | CASAQNIGNTIYF | TGCGCCAGCGCACAAAACATTGGAAACACCATATATTTT
TRBJ2-2 | NA | TRBV7-9 | many | CASSSHPTGTGTGELFF | TGTGCCAGCAGCTCCCACCCGACAGGGACTGGCACCGGGGAGCTGTTTTTT
TRBJ2-2 | TRBD2 | TRBV7-2 | NA | CASSLGLAGSNTGELFF | TGTGCCAGCAGCTTGGGACTAGCGGGTTCGAACACCGGGGAGCTGTTTTTT
TRBJ1-4 | NA | TRBV6-1 | many | CASSANSPRELFF | TGTGCCAGCAGTGCCAACTCCCCGAGGGAACTGTTTTTT
TRBJ2-5 | TRBD2 | TRBV7-2 | NA | CASSLLGTSGSGETQYF | TGTGCCAGCAGCTTGCTAGGGACTAGCGGGAGTGGTGAGACCCAGTACTTC
TRBJ1-5 | NA | TRBV28 | many | CASLVGANNQPQHF | TGTGCCAGCCTTGTTGGGGCCAACAATCAGCCCCAGCATTTT
TRBJ2-5 | TRBD2 | TRBV11-2 | many | CASSPRTSQETQYF | TGTGCCAGCAGCCCCCGGACTAGCCAAGAGACCCAGTACTTC
TRBJ1-3 | NA | TRBV28 | few | CASSATGKLRNTIYF | TGTGCCAGCAGCGCCACAGGGAAGTTAAGAAACACCATATATTTT
TRBJ2-2 | NA | TRBV24-1 | NA | CATSDRHSGELFF | TGTGCCACCAGTGATCGACATTCGGGGGAGCTGTTTTTT
TRBJ1-4 | NA | TRBV4-1 | few | CASSQLFKNEKLFF | TGCGCCAGCAGCCAACTCTTCAAAAATGAAAAACTGTTTTTT
TRBJ2-3 | NA | TRBV5-1 | few | CASTQGLFTDTQYF | TGCGCCAGCACCCAGGGGTTATTCACAGATACGCAGTATTTT
TRBJ1-5 | NA | TRBV6-2/TRBV6-3 | NA | CASRPSSSFHQPQHF | TGTGCCAGCCGCCCTTCGAGCAGTTTCCATCAGCCCCAGCATTTT
TRBJ2-1 | TRBD2 | TRBV30 | many | CAWSLGRVDNEQFF | TGTGCCTGGAGTCTCGGGAGGGTGGACAATGAGCAGTTCTTC
TRBJ2-1 | NA | TRBV5-1 | NA | CASSLGTNLYNEQFF | TGCGCCAGCAGCTTGGGGACAAACTTATACAATGAGCAGTTCTTC
TRBJ1-6 | NA | TRBV28 | many | CASRNTEGWANSPLHF | TGTGCCAGCAGAAACACGGAGGGATGGGCTAATTCACCCCTCCACTTT
TRBJ2-5 | TRBD2 | TRBV3-1 | many | CASSQDLAWLAGEGQYF | TGTGCCAGCAGCCAAGATTTGGCGTGGCTAGCGGGAGAGGGCCAGTACTTC
TRBJ2-3 | NA | TRBV5-1 | few | CASRPRGLHTDTQYF | TGCGCCAGCAGACCCCGGGGCCTACACACAGATACGCAGTATTTT